These 24 T cell receptor beta chains were sequenced from one sample in a study of T cell changes during pregnancy in multiple sclerosis. Method: immunoSEQ multiplex PCR; TCRdb's copy keeps in-frame clones and lacks some. Here the sample spans 95,000 to 100,000 clones, around 90% being singletons. Material: peripheral blood, obtained after pregnancy. All receptors come from a female donor in good health, enrolled as a control in a pregnancy study.

In this sample, this clone turned up once. The chain is built from TRBV2 and TRBJ2-5; D may be TRBD1 (5 bases). The V end lost 7 bases, the J end lost 0 bases, and 12 bases lay between the germline ends. Germline assignment: CDR1 SNHLY and CDR2 FYNNEI. The CDR3 is made up of 14 amino acids. CDR3: CASKVDSHQETQYF. In nucleotides, the CDR3 is TGTGCCAGCAAGGTAGACAGCCACCAAGAGACCCAGTACTTC.

This chain connects TRBV27 to TRBJ1-4; weak D call: TRBD1 (5 bases). Trimming left V 8 bases short and J 8 bases short, with 18 bases between. This CDR3 spans 14 amino acids. Germline CDR1 reads MNHEY; CDR2 reads SMNVEV (reference sequence). CDR3 nucleotides: TGTGCCAGCGGGCGCGGAGGGGCGGACGAAAAACTGTTTTTT. Residues: CASGRGGADEKLFF.

The V and J genes are TRBV20-1 and TRBJ2-2, with a tentative D call TRBD1 (5 bases). Germline assignment: CDR1 DFQATT and CDR2 SNEGSKA (reference sequence). The CDR3 extends over 11 amino acids. V was shortened by 7 bases and J by 6 bases, with 9 bases between the two germline ends. CDR3 nucleotides: TGCAGTGAAGGGGTGGCCGGGGAGCTGTTTTTT. It yields the protein CSEGVAGELFF.

This rearrangement joins TRBV27 to TRBJ2-7; D remains ambiguous. V lost 6 bases, J lost 3 bases, and 9 bases lay in between. The CDR3 spans 12 residues. Germline values: CDR1 MNHEY, CDR2 SMNVEV (reference sequence). The CDR3 reads CASRSTYYEQYF. As DNA, the CDR3 is TGTGCCAGCAGGTCAACTTACTACGAGCAGTACTTC.

The chain joins TRBV19 to TRBJ2-7, with D perhaps matching TRBD1 (5 bases). This CDR3 is built from 14 residues. The germline V and J ends were trimmed by 5 bases and 6 bases, with 17 bases remaining between them. Germline V gene sequence: CDR1 LNHDA, CDR2 SQIVND (reference sequence). The CDR3, as DNA: TGTGCCAGTAGTTCCTCGGTGGGGCAATCCGAGCAGTACTTC. This codes for CASSSSVGQSEQYF. Looking up the rest from reference TRBV19 and TRBJ2-7 gives the full variable domain: DGGITQSPKYLFRKEGQNVTLSCEQNLNHDAMYWYRQDPGQGLRLIYYSQIVNDFQKGDIAEGYSVSREKKESFPLTVTSAQKNPTAFYLCASSSSVGQSEQYFGPGTRLTVT.

The chain joins TRBV11-2 to TRBJ1-2; D gene ambiguous. The CDR3 contains 13 residues. Germline values: CDR1 SGHAT, CDR2 FQNNGV. Between the trimmed V and J ends, which lost 5 bases and 5 bases, there was a span of 12 bases. The CDR3 loop reads CASSTAGKYGYTF. The CDR3, as DNA: TGTGCCAGCAGCACGGCCGGGAAGTATGGCTACACCTTC.

The V call is TRBV2, the J call TRBJ2-3, with TRBD1 matching over 9 bases. CDR3 length: 18 residues. Trimming removed 6 bases from V and 2 bases from J; junction bases left unmatched: 15. The germline V gene encodes CDR1 SNHLY and CDR2 FYNNEI. CDR3 amino acids: CASSTHRDRVRPTDTQYF. In DNA, the CDR3 is TGTGCCAGCAGCACGCACCGGGACAGGGTTCGACCCACAGATACGCAGTATTTT.

DNA of the CDR3: TGTGCCAGCAGCATCCAACTAGCGGGGGGGACCGAGCAGTACTTC. It specifies CASSIQLAGGTEQYF. The chain combines TRBV21-1 with TRBJ2-7; whether TRBD2, the table's D call, matches the DNA was not checked. TRBV21-1 corresponds to a pseudogene. The CDR3 is 15 residues long.

The rearrangement joins TRBV6-6 to TRBJ1-2; a possible D gene is TRBD1 (6 bases). The CDR3 loop spans 14 amino acids. Germline CDR1 reads MNHNY; CDR2 reads SVGAGI (reference sequence). Trimming shortened V by 5 bases and J by 2 bases, and 12 bases separated the two germline ends. In DNA, the CDR3 is TGTGCCAGCAGTCCCGGGACACCAAACTATGGCTACACCTTC. Encoded protein: CASSPGTPNYGYTF.

The CDR3 region is CASSIARGYNEQFF. The CDR3 coding sequence is TGTGCCAGTAGTATCGCGCGGGGTTACAATGAGCAGTTCTTC. The V gene is TRBV19, the J gene TRBJ2-1, with D perhaps matching TRBD2 (6 bases). This CDR3 region has 14 residues. Germline CDR1 reads LNHDA; CDR2 reads SQIVND (reference sequence). Trimming shortened V by 3 bases and J by 4 bases, and 10 bases separated the two germline ends.

The V and J genes are TRBV5-1 and TRBJ1-2; D is unresolved. This CDR3 contains 14 residues. From germline, CDR1 is SGHRS and CDR2 YFSETQ. V was trimmed by 3 bases and J by 2 bases, leaving 11 bases between them. CDR3 bases: TGCGCCAGCAGCTACAAACACAACAACTATGGCTACACCTTC. As protein: CASSYKHNNYGYTF. Based on the CDR3 plus reference TRBV5-1 and TRBJ1-2, the full variable domain is KAGVTQTPRYLIKTRGQQVTLSCSPISGHRSVSWYQQTPGQGLQFLFEYFSETQRNKGNFPGRFSGRQFSNSRSEMNVSTLELGDSALYLCASSYKHNNYGYTFGSGTRLTVV.

The chain is built from TRBV19 and TRBJ1-2; 8 positions match TRBD1. The length of the CDR3 is 15 residues. CDR1 is LNHDA and CDR2 is SQIVND in the germline V gene (reference sequence). Trimming at V came to 5 bases and at J to 5 bases, leaving 10 bases not matched to a gene. CDR3 in amino acids: CASSDGTGRRYGYTF. CDR3 bases: TGTGCCAGTAGTGATGGGACAGGTAGACGATATGGCTACACCTTC. The full variable domain, its missing parts supplied by reference TRBV19 and TRBJ1-2, is DGGITQSPKYLFRKEGQNVTLSCEQNLNHDAMYWYRQDPGQGLRLIYYSQIVNDFQKGDIAEGYSVSREKKESFPLTVTSAQKNPTAFYLCASSDGTGRRYGYTFGSGTRLTVV.

The chain employs TRBV2 and TRBJ2-1; tentatively, D is TRBD2 (5 bases). CDR1 SNHLY and CDR2 FYNNEI come from the germline V gene. Trimming took 4 bases from V and 8 from J, leaving 12 bases between them. The CDR3 loop spans 13 amino acids. Here the CDR3 reads CASSGLPADEQFF. For the CDR3, the DNA is TGTGCCAGCAGTGGACTCCCAGCGGATGAGCAGTTCTTC.

The V gene is TRBV30, the J gene TRBJ2-7, with 7 bases that match TRBD2. Germline V CDR1 and CDR2: GTSNPN, SVGIG (reference sequence). The CDR3 has 16 amino acids. The V segment lost 0 bases and the J segment 1 base; nucleotides outside the gene matches: 9. CDR3 bases: TGTGCCTGGAGTGTTAAGGCTGGAGCGGGATCCTACGAGCAGTACTTC. Protein: CAWSVKAGAGSYEQYF. The full variable domain, in which reference TRBV30 and TRBJ2-7 provide the parts outside the CDR3, is SQTIHQWPATLVQPVGSPLSLECTVEGTSNPNLYWYRQAAGRGLQLLFYSVGIGQISSEVPQNLSASRPQDRQFILSSKKLLLSDSGFYLCAWSVKAGAGSYEQYFGPGTRLTVT.

The rearrangement uses TRBV13 and TRBJ2-7; a possible D gene is TRBD2 (6 bases). Trimming pared 1 base from V and 1 base from J, leaving 8 bases between. This CDR3 contains 14 residues. The germline gives CDR1 PRHDT, CDR2 FYEKMQ (reference sequence). The CDR3 is CASSLEDYSYEQYF. The CDR3 DNA follows: TGTGCCAGCAGCTTAGAGGACTATTCCTACGAGCAGTACTTC.

J is TRBJ2-7 and V is TRBV7-9, with D possibly TRBD1 on 6 matching bases. Trimming took off 5 bases at V and 2 bases at J, with 22 bases between the two ends. This CDR3 is built from 17 residues. Germline V lookup: CDR1 SEHNR, CDR2 FQNEAQ (reference sequence). This CDR3 reads CASSDLFSGTPTYEQYF. The DNA of the CDR3 is TGTGCCAGCAGCGATTTATTTTCCGGGACACCAACCTACGAGCAGTACTTC. The full variable domain, its missing parts supplied by reference TRBV7-9 and TRBJ2-7, is DTGVSQNPRHKITKRGQNVTFRCDPISEHNRLYWYRQTLGQGPEFLTYFQNEAQLEKSRLLSDRFSAERPKGSFSTLEIQRTEQGDSAMYLCASSDLFSGTPTYEQYFGPGTRLTVT.

This chain joins TRBV13 and TRBJ1-2, with 8 nucleotides matching TRBD1. The CDR3 length is 13 residues. Losses at the gene ends were 5 bases for V and 2 bases for J; bases not matched to a gene: 1. Germline lookup yields CDR1 PRHDT and CDR2 FYEKMQ (reference sequence). The CDR3, as DNA: TGTGCCAGCAGCGGACAGGGAAACTATGGCTACACCTTC. This gives the protein CASSGQGNYGYTF.

A single count supports this clone. J is TRBJ2-2 and V is TRBV14; 14 nucleotides align to TRBD2. The CDR3 totals 19 residues. J gave up 5 bases and V 3 bases, and 11 bases lay outside the gene matches. Germline V gives CDR1 SGHDN, CDR2 FVKESK. CDR3 amino acids: CASSQTSGLAGAPTGELFF. The CDR3 nucleotides are TGTGCCAGCAGCCAGACCTCGGGACTAGCGGGGGCCCCAACCGGGGAGCTGTTTTTT. The whole variable domain, filled in from reference TRBV14 and TRBJ2-2, reads EAGVTQFPSHSVIEKGQTVTLRCDPISGHDNLYWYRRVMGKEIKFLLHFVKESKQDESGMPNNRFLAERTGGTYSTLKVQPAELEDSGVYFCASSQTSGLAGAPTGELFFGEGSRLTVL.

This clone has only one observation. This chain connects TRBV19 to TRBJ1-2; 7 positions match TRBD1. The junction had 13 bases not matched to a gene; V was cut back by 7 bases and J by 2 bases. Germline CDR1 reads LNHDA; CDR2 reads SQIVND (reference sequence). This CDR3 has 16 amino acids. This CDR3 is CASMSIRTGANYGYTF. The CDR3, as DNA: TGTGCCAGTATGAGTATCCGCACAGGGGCGAACTATGGCTACACCTTC.

As concerns this clone: At one of its ends the junction is not consistent with the germline gene, which may arise from a read error. DNA for the CDR3: TGTGCTAGCAGCCCCACAGGGACTAGCGGGGAGACCCAGTACTTC. This encodes CASSPTGTSGETQYF. V is TRBV7-7 and J is TRBJ2-5; 12 bases fit TRBD2. The CDR3 is 15 residues long. Germline V gene sequence: CDR1 SSHAT, CDR2 FNYEAQ (reference sequence).

The chain links TRBV11-3 to TRBJ2-5; 7 bases align to TRBD2. The CDR3 is 14 amino acids. Germline V CDR1 and CDR2: SGHNT, YENEEA. The V gene end was trimmed by 2 bases and the J gene end by 2 bases; junction bases not matched to a gene: 2. The CDR3 coding sequence is TGTGCCAGCAGCTTACAGGGAGGGCAAGAGACCCAGTACTTC. It encodes CASSLQGGQETQYF.

The genes are TRBV11-2 and TRBJ2-1, with 7 bases that match TRBD2. V was pared by 5 bases and J by 8 bases, with 12 bases of the junction left unmatched. The CDR3 covers 15 residues. Germline CDR1 is SGHAT and CDR2 is FQNNGV. Here the CDR3 DNA reads TGTGCCAGCAGCCCCCCCACAGCGGGACGGGATGAGCAGTTCTTC. This encodes CASSPPTAGRDEQFF.

The V and J genes are TRBV9 and TRBJ2-7, with D perhaps matching TRBD2 (6 bases). From germline, CDR1 is SGDLS and CDR2 YYNGEE. This CDR3 has 14 amino acids. The V end lost 3 bases, the J end lost 0 bases, and 10 bases lay between the germline ends. The CDR3 loop is CASSERVDSYEQYF. DNA of the CDR3: TGTGCCAGCAGCGAGCGGGTGGACTCCTACGAGCAGTACTTC.

The gene calls are TRBV5-4 and TRBJ2-7, with D perhaps TRBD1 (6 bases). CDR1 and CDR2 from the germline V gene are SGHNT and YYREEE (reference sequence). The V end lost 4 bases, the J end lost 0 bases, and 11 bases lay between the germline ends. This CDR3 contains 14 residues. The CDR3 loop is CASSRDKSSYEQYF. Written as DNA, the CDR3 is TGTGCCAGCAGCCGGGACAAGAGCTCCTACGAGCAGTACTTC.